The sample holds a few counts of the clone carrying this T cell receptor beta chain. What it recognizes is unknown. Per the germline V gene, CDR1 is SGHDT and CDR2 is YYEEEE. The V gene end was trimmed by 3 bases and the J gene end by 11 bases; junction bases not matched to a gene: 6. The CDR3 extends over 14 amino acids. The sample comes from a study of cytomegalovirus exposure and HLA in healthy donors. Broader study findings: Other equally common chains were less clonally expanded than HLA-associated TCR beta chains, a later analysis showed. In a later analysis, a missense DCLRE1C variant was linked to TCR beta V- and J-gene trimming.

It was with 60 Vbeta and 13 Jbeta primers that the PCR ran. Assay: immunoSEQ multiplex PCR; the TCRdb copy retains only in-frame clones and omits some. The sample contains some 200,000 clones, roughly 13% of which appear only once. The material sequenced was PBMCs. The clonotype was recovered from a man in his fifties in good health and CMV-seropositive. The V call is TRBV5-6, the J call TRBJ1-4, with 11 bases fitting TRBD1. CDR3 in amino acids: CASSSGQGAGKLFF. The CDR3 nucleotides are TGTGCCAGCAGCTCCGGACAGGGGGCAGGGAAACTGTTTTTT.